Below, 27 T cell receptor beta chains from the same sample are listed, as sequenced in a study of tumor and adjacent non-tumor tissue in lung cancer. The template was RNA from unsorted bulk tissue. The normal lung tissue was taken more than 3 cm from the tumor edge. Three rounds of nested PCR, following a modified ARM-PCR protocol, produced the TCRbeta library. TCRdb reanalysed the multiplex PCR reads using MiXCR and keeps one entry per CDR3 protein. The data contain around 80,000 distinct CDR3 sequences, about 82% of them singletons. Sequenced input: distant non-tumor lung tissue. These receptors were taken from a man in his 60s with non-small cell lung cancer.

Of note for this clonotype: With a much larger clone just one base away, this may be a read error. The J gene is TRBJ2-1, the V gene TRBV5-4; 8 bases fit TRBD1. The CDR3 has 15 amino acids. Germline loops: CDR1 SGHNT, CDR2 YYREEE (reference sequence). With 1 base clipped from V and 5 bases from J, the junction kept 5 bases outside the gene matches. In DNA form, the CDR3 reads TGTGCCAGCAGCTTGATGACAGGGGACAACAATGAGCAGTTCTTC. Its protein is CASSLMTGDNNEQFF. Full variable domain (remainder filled in from reference TRBV5-4 and TRBJ2-1): ETGVTQSPTHLIKTRGQQVTLRCSSQSGHNTVSWYQQALGQGPQFIFQYYREEENGRGNFPPRFSGLQFPNYSSELNVNALELDDSALYLCASSLMTGDNNEQFFGPGTRLTVL.

A note on this clonotype: One junction end disagrees with the germline gene, perhaps due to a read error. The gene calls are TRBV6-1 and TRBJ1-5; TRBD1 matches at 8 bases. Germline V CDR1 and CDR2: MNHNS, SASEGT. This CDR3 is 19 amino acids long. DNA for the CDR3: TGTGCCGGCAGCGCCTTCGGGCCCGACAGGGGTGGGTTGGGTCATCCCCAGCATTTT. Translation: CAGSAFGPDRGGLGHPQHF.

Worth noting for this clonotype: Mismatch with germline at one junction end may stem from a read error. This sequence joins TRBV11-2 and TRBJ2-5; D is uncertain. Germline assignment: CDR1 SGHAT and CDR2 FQNNGV. The CDR3 length is 12 residues. The DNA for the CDR3 is TGTGCCAGCACCGTAGGTGGAGAGACCCAGAACTTC. As protein: CASTVGGETQNF.

This clonotype was observed at least ten times. The rearrangement joins TRBV6-5 to TRBJ2-3; 11 bases match TRBD2. Germline CDR1 reads MNHEY; CDR2 reads SVGAGI. V was clipped by 2 bases and J by 0 bases; unmatched bases: 7. The CDR3 extends over 18 amino acids. The CDR3 loop reads CASSYVGLAVGSTDTQYF. DNA of the CDR3: TGTGCCAGCAGTTACGTGGGACTAGCGGTAGGGAGCACAGATACGCAGTATTTT.

V and J are TRBV12-3 or TRBV12-4 and TRBJ1-4; D possibly corresponds to TRBD1 (5 bases). The CDR3 covers 15 residues. The CDR3 DNA reads as TGTGTAGGCAGTATCCCTTTGGGGGTTCATGAAAAACTGTTTTTT. Protein product: CVGSIPLGVHEKLFF.

Concerning this clonotype itself: The conserved phenylalanine or tryptophan is not found at the CDR3 terminus, so this likely reflects a read error. The chain uses TRBV29-1 and TRBJ2-7; the D is unclear. The CDR3 spans 12 residues. V was clipped by 4 bases and J by 6 bases, with 13 bases between them. Germline V gives CDR1 SQVTM, CDR2 ANQGSEA. The CDR3 DNA reads TGCAGCGTTGCCTTGTTGATTGGCGAGCAGTACATC. Amino acids: CSVALLIGEQYI.

V gene TRBV27 combines with J gene TRBJ1-5; D is ambiguous. This CDR3 region has 16 residues. Trimming took 4 bases from V and 7 from J, leaving 20 bases between them. Germline V gene sequence: CDR1 MNHEY, CDR2 SMNVEV (reference sequence). CDR3 in amino acids: CASSSYDGRVRQPQHF. The CDR3 nucleotides are TGTGCCAGCAGTTCCTACGACGGACGTGTTAGACAGCCCCAGCATTTT.

Many counts were recorded for this clonotype. This rearrangement joins TRBV20-1 to TRBJ1-3; D is unresolved. The V gene lost 1 base and the J gene lost 0 bases, with 7 bases spanning the gap. The germline V gene encodes CDR1 DFQATT and CDR2 SNEGSKA (reference sequence). This CDR3 comprises 14 residues. The CDR3 here is CSARGASSGNTIYF. The DNA of the CDR3 is TGCAGTGCTAGAGGGGCGAGCTCTGGAAACACCATATATTTT.

For this clonotype: A junction end diverges from the germline sequence, so it may reflect a read error. This chain uses TRBV20-1 with TRBJ2-1; TRBD2 might be the D (6 bases). From germline, CDR1 is DFQATT and CDR2 SNEGSKA (reference sequence). The CDR3 contains 11 residues. The CDR3: CSGGWVREQLF. CDR3 bases: TGCAGTGGGGGGTGGGTTCGGGAGCAGTTATTC.

To note about this clonotype: Since a much larger clone is just one base distant, this may be a read error. The V and J genes are TRBV20-1 and TRBJ2-7, with TRBD2 matching 12 bases. The germline V gene encodes CDR1 DFQATT and CDR2 SNEGSKA (reference sequence). The CDR3 is made up of 16 amino acids. The CDR3 sequence: CSARDGTSGFSYEKYF. The CDR3, as DNA: TGCAGTGCTAGAGATGGGACTAGCGGGTTCTCCTACGAGAAGTACTTC.

Comment on this clonotype: The conserved phenylalanine or tryptophan normally closing the CDR3 is absent here, so this likely arose from a read error. The DNA is left out, because the CDR3 cannot be placed on it with certainty; the CDR3 is given as TCRdb lists it. This chain uses TRBV6-6 with TRBJ2-1; the table's D call, TRBD2, was not checked against the DNA. Germline V lookup: CDR1 MNHNY, CDR2 SVGAGI (reference sequence). The CDR3 contains 15 residues when both ends are counted. Here the CDR3 reads CASSWGGGAYNERFI.

This clonotype appeared a single time. The gene calls are TRBV12-3 or TRBV12-4 and TRBJ1-1; maybe TRBD1 (5 bases). Trimming cost V 5 bases and J 14 bases, with 24 bases left between them. The CDR3 extends over 14 amino acids. This CDR3 reads CASSPQGRAFESFF. As DNA, the CDR3 is TGTGCCAGCAGTCCGCAGGGTCGGGCCTTTGAATCATTCTTT.

To note about this clonotype: Germline is not matched at one junction end, which may reflect a read error. The chain combines TRBV20-1 with TRBJ1-5; TRBD1 might be the D (6 bases). The length of the CDR3 is 14 residues. Per germline, CDR1 DFQATT and CDR2 SNEGSKA (reference sequence). This chain's CDR3 is CSDKSAGVDQPQHF. The CDR3 region has the DNA TGCAGTGATAAGTCTGCAGGGGTTGATCAGCCCCAACATTTT.

A word on this clonotype: Just one base apart from a much larger clone, this may be a read error. The V and J genes are TRBV7-9 and TRBJ2-7, with TRBD2 matching 13 bases. V lost 4 bases and J lost 12; bases outside the gene matches: 12. The CDR3 loop spans 15 amino acids. Germline V gene sequence: CDR1 SEHNR, CDR2 FQNEAQ (reference sequence). DNA for the CDR3: TGTGCCAGCAGCTCACCTGTACTAGCGGGAGGGCCGAGGTACTTC. It codes for CASSSPVLAGGPRYF.

This chain links TRBV5-1 with TRBJ2-1, with D perhaps TRBD1 (6 bases). The germline V gene has CDR1 SGHRS and CDR2 YFSETQ. V dropped 4 bases and J dropped 7 bases, with 21 bases sitting between them. The CDR3 is 16 residues long. The CDR3 nucleotides are TGCGCCAGCAGCCCGGGCAGCGTGGGGGCGATGAATGAGCAGTTCTTC. Protein: CASSPGSVGAMNEQFF. The full variable domain, in which reference TRBV5-1 and TRBJ2-1 provide the parts outside the CDR3, is KAGVTQTPRYLIKTRGQQVTLSCSPISGHRSVSWYQQTPGQGLQFLFEYFSETQRNKGNFPGRFSGRQFSNSRSEMNVSTLELGDSALYLCASSPGSVGAMNEQFFGPGTRLTVL.

This clonotype was seen just once. The J gene is TRBJ1-1, the V gene TRBV11-2; D unresolved. V was clipped by 3 bases and J by 7 bases, with 12 bases between them. The CDR3 is 13 amino acids. The germline CDR1 and CDR2 sequences are SGHAT and FQNNGV. The CDR3 bases are TGTGCCAGCAGCTTGATAGGAGGTCGTGAAGCTTTCTTT. Protein sequence: CASSLIGGREAFF. The full variable domain, with the rest looked up from reference TRBV11-2 and TRBJ1-1, is EAGVAQSPRYKIIEKRQSVAFWCNPISGHATLYWYQQILGQGPKLLIQFQNNGVVDDSQLPKDRFSAERLKGVDSTLKIQPAKLEDSAVYLCASSLIGGREAFFGQGTRLTVV.

Notes on this clonotype: A much more abundant neighbour one base away suggests this may be a read error. The chain joins TRBV12-3 or TRBV12-4 to TRBJ2-1; D is unresolved. There are 12 residues in the CDR3. This CDR3 reads CANSLLWDEQFF. For the CDR3, the DNA is TGTGCCAACAGTTTATTGTGGGATGAGCAGTTCTTC.

The chain uses TRBV4-3 and TRBJ2-2, with D uncertain. The V and J ends lost 2 bases and 1 base respectively, with 8 bases between them. CDR1 is LGHNA and CDR2 is YSLEER in the germline V gene. The CDR3 totals 15 residues. CDR3 loop: CASSQCAENTGELFF. The DNA for the CDR3 is TGCGCCAGCAGCCAATGTGCCGAGAACACCGGGGAGCTGTTTTTT.

Comment on this clonotype: At one end, the junction sequence differs from germline, possibly due to a read error. This chain links TRBV11-2 with TRBJ1-6, with 7 nucleotides matching TRBD1. CDR1 is SGHAT, CDR2 FQNNGV, per germline. The CDR3 extends over 15 amino acids. CDR3 region: CASSLGGGNNSPPLF. The CDR3 nucleotides read TGTGCCAGCAGCTTAGGAGGGGGCAATAATTCACCCCCCCTCTTT.

A remark on this clonotype: Relative to the germline gene, one junction end is altered; a read error may explain this. V and J are TRBV4-1 and TRBJ2-7; TRBD2 aligns across 8 bases. The germline gives CDR1 MGHRA, CDR2 YSYEKL. The CDR3 runs to 15 residues. The DNA of the CDR3 is TGCACCAGCAGCGGACCCGGGACTAGGATCCACGAGCAGTATTTC. It yields the protein CTSSGPGTRIHEQYF.

With respect to this clonotype: A junction boundary mismatches the germline segment, possibly from a read error. The chain joins TRBV20-1 to TRBJ2-5; maybe TRBD2 (5 bases). The V gene's germline CDR1 is DFQATT and CDR2 SNEGSKA (reference sequence). This CDR3 contains 12 residues. DNA of the CDR3: TGCGGTGCTAGAGAGGACTGGGAGACCCATTACTTC. Amino acids: CGAREDWETHYF.

In regard to this clonotype: Possible read error: a much larger clone is one base away. This chain joins TRBV6-5 and TRBJ1-1; D gene unclear. The CDR3 runs 13 residues. Per germline, CDR1 MNHEY and CDR2 SVGAGI. CDR3 bases: TGTACCAGCAGTTTAGAGAAGAACACTGAAGCTTTCTTT. This encodes CTSSLEKNTEAFF.

The genes are TRBV12-3 or TRBV12-4 and TRBJ2-7; D uncertain. The CDR3 is made up of 14 amino acids. V lost 1 base and J 2 bases, leaving 9 bases between the germline ends. CDR3 nucleotides: TGTGCCAGCAGTTTAGTTGGCCTAGCCTACGAGCAGTACTTC. Residues: CASSLVGLAYEQYF.

As to this clonotype: The junction departs from germline at one end; a sequencing error may be responsible. The chain has TRBV4-2 and TRBJ2-3; 8 bases are shared with TRBD1. This CDR3 region has 16 residues. Germline V lookup: CDR1 LGHNA, CDR2 YNFKEQ. CDR3 amino acids: CASSQVATGGTDTQYF. Written as DNA, the CDR3 is TGCGCCAGCAGCCAAGTAGCTACAGGGGGGACAGATACGCAGTATTTT.

Concerning this clonotype itself: A much larger clonotype is one base distant, so this may be a read error. This likely comes from a read error, as the CDR3 has no conserved phenylalanine or tryptophan at its end. The chain carries TRBV5-1 and TRBJ2-5; D call uncertain. The CDR3 runs to 14 residues. Per the germline V gene, CDR1 is SGHRS and CDR2 is YFSETQ. The germline V and J ends were trimmed by 0 bases and 5 bases, with 11 bases remaining between them. The CDR3 protein is CASSLEARGETQYL. CDR3 coding DNA: TGCGCCAGCAGCTTGGAGGCCCGTGGGGAGACCCAGTACTTG.

The CDR3 nucleotides read TGTGCCAGCAGCACGCACGGACGACAGAGTGAAGCTTTCTTT. Encoded protein: CASSTHGRQSEAFF. This chain uses TRBV11-3 with TRBJ1-1; weak D call: TRBD1 (5 bases). The CDR3 contains 14 residues. Germline values: CDR1 SGHNT, CDR2 YENEEA. Trimming left V 5 bases short and J 7 bases short, with 17 bases between.

The V call is TRBV12-5, the J call TRBJ1-5; D is uncertain. The length of the CDR3 is 13 residues. Germline V gene sequence: CDR1 LGHNT, CDR2 FRNRAP. Trimming took 1 base from V and 8 from J, leaving 9 bases between them. In DNA form, the CDR3 reads TGTGCTAGTGGTTTGGAATTCTATAAGCCCCAGCATTTT. Amino acid sequence: CASGLEFYKPQHF.